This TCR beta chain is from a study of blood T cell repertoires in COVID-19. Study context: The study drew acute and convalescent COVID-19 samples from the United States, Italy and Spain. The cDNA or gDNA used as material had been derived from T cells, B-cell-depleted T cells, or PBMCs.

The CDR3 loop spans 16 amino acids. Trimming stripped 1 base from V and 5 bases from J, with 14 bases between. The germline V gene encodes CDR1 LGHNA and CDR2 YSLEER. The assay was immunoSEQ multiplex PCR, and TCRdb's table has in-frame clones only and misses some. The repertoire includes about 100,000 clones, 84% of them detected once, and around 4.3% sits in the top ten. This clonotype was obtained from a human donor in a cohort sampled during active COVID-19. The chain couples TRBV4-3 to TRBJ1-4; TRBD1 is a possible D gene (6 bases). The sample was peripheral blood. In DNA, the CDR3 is TGCGCCAGCAGCCAAGTGGTGACAGGACTCAATGAAAAACTGTTTTTT. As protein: CASSQVVTGLNEKLFF.